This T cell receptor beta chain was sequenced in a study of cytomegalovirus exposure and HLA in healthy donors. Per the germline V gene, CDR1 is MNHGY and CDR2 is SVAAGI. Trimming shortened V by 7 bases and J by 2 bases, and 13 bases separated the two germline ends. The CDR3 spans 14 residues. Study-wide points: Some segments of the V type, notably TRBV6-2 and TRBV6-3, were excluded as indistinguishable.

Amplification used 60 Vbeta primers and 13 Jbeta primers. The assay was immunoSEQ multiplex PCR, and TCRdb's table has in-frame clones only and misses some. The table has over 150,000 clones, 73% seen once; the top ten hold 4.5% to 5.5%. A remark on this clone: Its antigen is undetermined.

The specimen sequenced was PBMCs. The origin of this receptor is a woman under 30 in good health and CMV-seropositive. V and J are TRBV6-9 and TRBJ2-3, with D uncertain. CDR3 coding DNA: TGTGCCAGCAATCTATCCCCCAACACAGATACGCAGTATTTT. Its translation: CASNLSPNTDTQYF.